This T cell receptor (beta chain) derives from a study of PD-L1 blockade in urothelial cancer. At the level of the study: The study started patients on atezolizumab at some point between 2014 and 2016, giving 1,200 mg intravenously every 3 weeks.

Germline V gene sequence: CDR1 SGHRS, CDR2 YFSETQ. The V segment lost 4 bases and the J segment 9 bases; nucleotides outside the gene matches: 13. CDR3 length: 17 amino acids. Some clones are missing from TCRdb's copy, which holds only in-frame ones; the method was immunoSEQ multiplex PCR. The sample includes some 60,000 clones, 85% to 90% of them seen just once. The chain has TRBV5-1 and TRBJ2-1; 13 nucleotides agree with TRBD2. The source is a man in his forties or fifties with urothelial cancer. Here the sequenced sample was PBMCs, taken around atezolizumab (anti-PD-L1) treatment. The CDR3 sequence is CASSRPGLAGSRGEQFF. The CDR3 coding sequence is TGCGCCAGCAGCAGACCGGGACTAGCGGGATCCCGGGGTGAGCAGTTCTTC.